The entry that follows covers one T cell receptor (beta chain) sequence. Its antigen is still unknown. The CDR3 spans 13 residues. With 6 bases removed from V and 4 bases from J, the gap between germline ends came to 10 bases. Germline loops: CDR1 MNHEY, CDR2 SVGEGT. Using its own MiXCR run on the RT-PCR reads, TCRdb lists one record per CDR3 protein. The sample contains 610,000 or so distinct CDR3 sequences, around 15% of which appear only once. The data stem from a study of response to subunit inactivated influenza vaccine. Study-level results: Few additional T cells are recruited per seasonal influenza vaccination, authors suggested.

This receptor was taken from a man aged 50-60 years who received an inactivated influenza vaccine. Sequenced here: PBMCs from blood, sampled 11 to 12 days after vaccination. V is TRBV6-2 or TRBV6-3 and J is TRBJ1-3; D is unclear. The CDR3 is CASSPGVGNTIYF. In DNA, the CDR3 is TGTGCCAGCAGCCCGGGAGTCGGAAACACCATATATTTT.